This TCR beta chain came from a study of T-cell reconstitution after alpha-beta-depleted transplantation in children. TCRbeta library preparation incorporated unique molecular identifiers. TCRdb itself ran the PCR reads through MiXCR, one entry per CDR3 protein. In the table there are under 250,000 distinct CDR3 sequences, roughly a quarter of which are singletons. The count of this clonotype is one. Antigen unknown. Here the CDR3 omits its conserved ending phenylalanine or tryptophan, so a read error is the likely source. Study outcomes and limitations: T-cell numbers and diversity, one year after transplant, stemmed largely from T cells that were newly produced. Several hundred graft clones that had expanded were reportedly the source of alpha-beta T cells about two months after transplant.

The sequences come from PBMCs, mostly from graft donor cells, collected 360 days after TCRalphabeta/CD19-depleted stem cell transplant. This clonotype was sampled from a female patient aged 2-10 years who had a stem cell transplant for congenital amegakaryocytic thrombocytopenia, so the T cells may come from the graft donor.

The DNA for the CDR3 is TGTGCCAGCAGCCCCACGGCGAGGGAGGGGGCGTACAATGAGCAGTTCTCC. It yields the protein CASSPTAREGAYNEQFS. The rearrangement joins TRBV4-2 to TRBJ2-1; D may correspond to TRBD1 or TRBD2 (7 bases each). Germline CDR1 LGHNA, CDR2 YNFKEQ. V lost 4 bases and J 4 bases, leaving 20 bases between the germline ends. The CDR3 runs to 17 residues.